A selection of T cell receptor beta chains follows, all from one sample in a study of sequential checkpoint blockade in melanoma. Data came from immunoSEQ multiplex PCR; TCRdb stores just in-frame clones and leaves some out. This sample has 10,000 or so clones, with around 73% found just once. The sample was CD8+ T cells sorted from blood (inferred from file names), taken from a patient given nivolumab and ipilimumab in sequence. These receptors came from a human donor with melanoma. The conserved cysteine and the conserved F or W are not part of the CDR3 here. D genes are given only for firm matches. Size is stated for part of the rows, as once, few or many counts, or as a class when the clone is expanded.

CDR3 protein: ASSYSVQGITEAF; V gene: TRBV6-6; D gene: TRBD1; clone size: once
CDR3 protein: ASSEAGTGGSPLH; V gene: TRBV6-1; D gene: TRBD1; clone size: -
CDR3 protein: ASSYPSRDEQY; V gene: TRBV6-5; D gene: -; clone size: -
CDR3 protein: ASSLSGGNEKLF; V gene: TRBV6-5; D gene: TRBD1; clone size: -
CDR3 protein: ASSLARGGTEAF; V gene: TRBV5-1; D gene: -; clone size: -
CDR3 protein: ASSDLREGLNEQF; V gene: TRBV6-1; D gene: -; clone size: -
CDR3 protein: ASSELTAFQSSYNSPLH; V gene: TRBV6-1; D gene: -; clone size: -
CDR3 protein: ASSRPGQGWEQY; V gene: TRBV4-1; D gene: TRBD1; clone size: -
CDR3 protein: ASSSPGFYGYT; V gene: TRBV13; D gene: -; clone size: -
CDR3 protein: ASSIDTVGNTEAF; V gene: TRBV27; D gene: -; clone size: -
CDR3 protein: ASSLAQGPETQY; V gene: TRBV7-9; D gene: TRBD1; clone size: -
CDR3 protein: ASRSGTPYGYT; V gene: TRBV5-1; D gene: -; clone size: -
CDR3 protein: ATSSLQGNTEAF; V gene: TRBV15; D gene: -; clone size: -
CDR3 protein: SVVPGEVLNTEAF; V gene: TRBV29-1; D gene: -; clone size: few
CDR3 protein: ASSAGGGANVLT; V gene: TRBV6-1; D gene: TRBD1; clone size: -
CDR3 protein: ASSSTGYPEAF; V gene: TRBV7-2; D gene: -; clone size: -
CDR3 protein: ASGPQGGTSEQY; V gene: TRBV5-1; D gene: -; clone size: -
CDR3 protein: ASSLDGSYEQY; V gene: TRBV5-6; D gene: -; clone size: -
CDR3 protein: ASSRYDRAGANVLT; V gene: TRBV11-2; D gene: TRBD1; clone size: -
CDR3 protein: ASSDSTQGSYGYT; V gene: TRBV6-4; D gene: TRBD1; clone size: -
CDR3 protein: ASSLSEQGVTNEKLF; V gene: TRBV7-9; D gene: TRBD1; clone size: -
CDR3 protein: ASSDLGGTGDGYT; V gene: TRBV6-4; D gene: TRBD1; clone size: -
CDR3 protein: ASSTLQGIQETQY; V gene: TRBV27; D gene: TRBD1; clone size: -
CDR3 protein: ASRRTSGGYTDTQY; V gene: TRBV2; D gene: TRBD2; clone size: -
CDR3 protein: ASFQGTKQF; V gene: TRBV30; D gene: -; clone size: -
CDR3 protein: ASSPRTGAQETQY; V gene: TRBV27; D gene: TRBD1; clone size: -
CDR3 protein: ASSLPGGGEKLF; V gene: TRBV28; D gene: TRBD1; clone size: -
CDR3 protein: ASSEGRGNTEAF; V gene: TRBV6-4; D gene: -; clone size: few
CDR3 protein: ASSLRTGFGYT; V gene: TRBV5-6; D gene: TRBD1; clone size: -
CDR3 protein: ASSQVPGTNYGYT; V gene: TRBV14; D gene: -; clone size: hyperexpanded
CDR3 protein: ASSDTGWINGYT; V gene: TRBV25-1; D gene: -; clone size: -
CDR3 protein: STREGSTYEQY; V gene: TRBV29-1; D gene: TRBD2; clone size: -
CDR3 protein: ASSFFVSGADTEAF; V gene: TRBV5-4; D gene: -; clone size: medium-sized